The TCR beta chain described here comes from a study of OX40 agonist ivuxolimab in advanced cancers. Background on the study: Intravenous ivuxolimab was administered to patients every 2 weeks at 0.01 to 10 mg/kg. The study reported partial responses in three patients: one hepatocellular carcinoma, two cutaneous melanoma. Overall study results and limits: More expanded clones were found, on average, in CD8+ than in CD4+ T cells.

Autoimmune disease history or systemic immunosuppression led to patient exclusion. Produced via immunoSEQ multiplex PCR; TCRdb's table is partial and in-frame only. The sample lists about 100,000 clones, approximately 93% occurring once. As regards this clone: No antigen is known for it.

This specimen was CD4+ or CD8+ T cells sorted from blood, taken in a trial of the OX40 agonist ivuxolimab. The TCR originated in an adult with an advanced solid tumor such as melanoma, head and neck, liver or kidney cancer.

The CDR3 sequence is CASSPQGRGTEAFF. DNA of the CDR3: TGTGCCAGCTCACCACAGGGTAGGGGCACTGAAGCTTTCTTT. This chain joins TRBV18 and TRBJ1-1; tentative D call: TRBD1 (5 bases). The CDR3 totals 14 residues. The ends were cut back, 1 base at V and 4 bases at J, with 10 bases in the middle. Germline V lookup: CDR1 KGHSH, CDR2 LQKENI.